Below are 23 T cell receptor beta chains sequenced from a single sample in a study of T cells expressing NK-cell markers. Reanalyzing the 5' RACE reads, TCRdb keeps one entry per CDR3 protein, without DNA. There are 350,000 to 400,000 distinct CDR3 sequences in the sample, with 9.5% to 12% held by the top ten. Sequenced: blood T cells: a sorted CD56 or NKG2C T cell subset, CD4+ or CD8+ T cells, or bulk PBMC T cells (not recorded which). The receptors come from a woman aged 50 to 60 in good health.

This chain connects TRBV6-1 to TRBJ2-2; the TCRdb D gene call, TRBD1, has no DNA to confirm it. The germline V gene has CDR1 MNHNS and CDR2 SASEGT. CDR3 length: 15 amino acids. CDR3 region: CASQTGPERSGELFF.

The chain employs TRBV5-5 and TRBJ1-5. In germline, CDR1 is SGHKS, CDR2 YYEKEE (reference sequence). This CDR3 has 13 amino acids. The CDR3 is CASSPRWSQPQHF.

The rearrangement links TRBV12-3 or TRBV12-4 to TRBJ2-3; the D call of TRBD2 rests on TCRdb alone, since no DNA is present to check it. There are 14 residues in the CDR3. The CDR3 loop reads CASSFDSEADTQYF.

The chain links TRBV7-9 to TRBJ2-2; without DNA, the TCRdb call of TRBD1 cannot be checked. This CDR3 is built from 14 residues. Germline V CDR1 and CDR2: SEHNR, FQNEAQ (reference sequence). The CDR3 reads CASSAGENTGELFF.

The genes are TRBV3-1 and TRBJ2-1; absent DNA, TCRdb's TRBD2 call cannot be checked. Germline lookup yields CDR1 LGHDT and CDR2 YNNKEL (reference sequence). The CDR3 contains 12 residues. CDR3 region: CASSQSGVEQFF.

This chain joins TRBV21-1 and TRBJ2-3; TCRdb reports TRBD2, a call that lacks DNA to check it against. TRBV21-1 is a pseudogene. This CDR3 comprises 17 residues. This CDR3 is CASSKALHLSGTDTQYF.

V gene TRBV12-3 or TRBV12-4 combines with J gene TRBJ2-3. The CDR3 loop spans 14 amino acids. The CDR3 sequence is CASSLSGSADTQYF.

The chain uses TRBV7-2 and TRBJ2-7; the TCRdb D gene call, TRBD2, has no DNA to confirm it. The CDR3 is 15 residues long. Per germline, CDR1 SGHTA and CDR2 FQGNSA. This CDR3 is CASSILAGAPYEQYF.

V gene TRBV5-1 combines with J gene TRBJ2-3; the D call of TRBD1 rests on TCRdb alone, since no DNA is present to check it. CDR3 size: 17 residues. Germline values: CDR1 SGHRS, CDR2 YFSETQ. This CDR3 reads CASSKQGVPLGTDTQYF.

The CDR3 protein is CASSQDRMASGGATTDTQYF. The chain links TRBV4-1 to TRBJ2-3; TCRdb selects TRBD2, and the lack of DNA leaves this call unchecked. From germline, CDR1 is MGHRA and CDR2 YSYEKL. This CDR3 contains 20 residues.

The chain carries TRBV5-1 and TRBJ2-1; with no DNA, the TCRdb D assignment of TRBD2 cannot be verified. CDR1 and CDR2 from the germline V gene are SGHRS and YFSETQ. CDR3 size: 15 residues. The CDR3 spells CASSLLAGVTDEQFF.

The V gene is TRBV5-1, the J gene TRBJ2-3; with no DNA, the TCRdb D assignment of TRBD2 cannot be verified. CDR1 is SGHRS, CDR2 YFSETQ, per germline. CDR3 length equals 18 residues. The CDR3 protein is CASSHGLAGGRLTDTQYF.

This chain links TRBV12-3 or TRBV12-4 with TRBJ1-2; TCRdb's D call, TRBD1, is unchecked because there is no DNA. The CDR3 has 14 amino acids. This CDR3 is CASNPGQITYGYTF.

V gene TRBV27 combines with J gene TRBJ2-2; the TCRdb D gene call, TRBD2, has no DNA to confirm it. This CDR3 contains 16 residues. Germline values: CDR1 MNHEY, CDR2 SMNVEV (reference sequence). The CDR3 protein is CASRKIAGGGTGELFF.

This sequence joins TRBV14 and TRBJ2-1; the TCRdb D gene call, TRBD2, has no DNA to confirm it. This CDR3 spans 17 amino acids. Germline V gives CDR1 SGHDN, CDR2 FVKESK. CDR3 protein: CASSQGRGGRAMDEQFF. The full variable domain, its missing parts supplied by reference TRBV14 and TRBJ2-1, is EAGVTQFPSHSVIEKGQTVTLRCDPISGHDNLYWYRRVMGKEIKFLLHFVKESKQDESGMPNNRFLAERTGGTYSTLKVQPAELEDSGVYFCASSQGRGGRAMDEQFFGPGTRLTVL.

J is TRBJ2-3 and V is TRBV5-1. CDR1 and CDR2 from the germline V gene are SGHRS and YFSETQ. This CDR3 has 11 residues. The CDR3 protein is CASRRFDTQYF.

This chain joins TRBV27 and TRBJ2-7; with no DNA, the TCRdb D assignment of TRBD1 cannot be verified. The germline CDR1 and CDR2 sequences are MNHEY and SMNVEV (reference sequence). The CDR3 is 15 residues long. The CDR3 loop is CASSSRTAHSYEQYF.

The V call is TRBV7-9, the J call TRBJ2-7. This CDR3 contains 14 residues. Germline values: CDR1 SEHNR, CDR2 FQNEAQ (reference sequence). CDR3 sequence: CASSGWKKNYEQYF.

The genes are TRBV6-4 and TRBJ2-3. The CDR3 consists of 13 residues. Germline V CDR1 and CDR2: MRHNA, SNTAGT. CDR3 amino acids: CASGASEVDPQYF.

The V and J genes are TRBV20-1 and TRBJ1-5. This CDR3 is built from 14 residues. Germline CDR1 reads DFQATT; CDR2 reads SNEGSKA (reference sequence). CDR3 sequence: CSAHIGDSNQPQHF.

The chain has TRBV20-1 and TRBJ1-4; the TCRdb D gene call, TRBD1, has no DNA to confirm it. The CDR3 loop spans 14 amino acids. Germline lookup yields CDR1 DFQATT and CDR2 SNEGSKA (reference sequence). The CDR3 spells CSAVEARGDEKLFF.

The chain combines TRBV10-3 with TRBJ2-1. The CDR3 has 13 amino acids. CDR1 ENHRY and CDR2 SYGVKD come from the germline V gene. CDR3 protein: CAISASGYNEQFF.

The genes are TRBV12-2 and TRBJ2-1; no DNA is available, so the TRBD2 call from TCRdb remains unchecked. TRBV12-2 is a listed pseudogene. This CDR3 spans 16 amino acids. CDR3 in amino acids: CASRPTSGGSGNEQFF.